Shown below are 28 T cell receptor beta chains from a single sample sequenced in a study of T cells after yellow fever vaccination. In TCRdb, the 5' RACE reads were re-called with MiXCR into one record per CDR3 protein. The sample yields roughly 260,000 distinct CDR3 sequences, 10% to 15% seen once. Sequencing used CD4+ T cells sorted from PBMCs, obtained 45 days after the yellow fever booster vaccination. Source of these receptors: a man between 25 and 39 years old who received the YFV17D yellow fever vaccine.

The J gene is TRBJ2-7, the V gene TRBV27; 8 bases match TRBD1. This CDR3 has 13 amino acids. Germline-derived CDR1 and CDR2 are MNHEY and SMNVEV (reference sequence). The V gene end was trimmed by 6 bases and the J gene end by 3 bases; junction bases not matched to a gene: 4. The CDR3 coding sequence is TGTGCCAGCAGATCAGGACAGGGCTACGAGCAGTACTTC. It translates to CASRSGQGYEQYF.

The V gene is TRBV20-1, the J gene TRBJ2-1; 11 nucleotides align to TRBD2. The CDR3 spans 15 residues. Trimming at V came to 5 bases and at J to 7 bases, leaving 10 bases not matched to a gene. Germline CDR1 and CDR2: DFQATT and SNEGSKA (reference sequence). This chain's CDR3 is CSAANSGRAGNEQFF. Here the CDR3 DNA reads TGCAGTGCTGCAAATAGCGGGAGGGCCGGTAATGAGCAGTTCTTC.

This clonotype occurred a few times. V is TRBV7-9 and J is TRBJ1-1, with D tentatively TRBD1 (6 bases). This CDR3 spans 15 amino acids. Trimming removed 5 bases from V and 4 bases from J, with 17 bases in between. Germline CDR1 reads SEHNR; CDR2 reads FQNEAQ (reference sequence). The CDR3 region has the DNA TGTGCCAGCAGCCGGTTTGGGGGCATGAGCACTGAAGCTTTCTTT. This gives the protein CASSRFGGMSTEAFF.

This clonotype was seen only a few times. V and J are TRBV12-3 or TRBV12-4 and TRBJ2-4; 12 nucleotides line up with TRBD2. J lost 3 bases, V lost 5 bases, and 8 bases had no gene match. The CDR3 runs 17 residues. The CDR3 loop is CASSPLTSGGSKNIQYF. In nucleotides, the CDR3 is TGTGCCAGCAGTCCCCTGACTAGCGGGGGAAGCAAAAACATTCAGTACTTC.

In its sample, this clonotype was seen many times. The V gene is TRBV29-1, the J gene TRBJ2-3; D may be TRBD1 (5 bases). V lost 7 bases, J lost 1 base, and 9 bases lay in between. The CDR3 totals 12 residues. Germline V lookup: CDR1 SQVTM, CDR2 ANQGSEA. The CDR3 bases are TGCAGCGCGGACACCGGCACAGATACGCAGTATTTT. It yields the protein CSADTGTDTQYF.

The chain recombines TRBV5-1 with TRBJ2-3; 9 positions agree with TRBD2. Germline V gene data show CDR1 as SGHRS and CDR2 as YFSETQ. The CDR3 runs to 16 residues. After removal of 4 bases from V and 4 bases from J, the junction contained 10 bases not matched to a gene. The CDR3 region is CASSVGTSLISDTQYF. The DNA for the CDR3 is TGCGCCAGCAGCGTCGGGACTAGCCTTATTTCAGATACGCAGTATTTT. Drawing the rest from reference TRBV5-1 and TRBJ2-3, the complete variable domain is KAGVTQTPRYLIKTRGQQVTLSCSPISGHRSVSWYQQTPGQGLQFLFEYFSETQRNKGNFPGRFSGRQFSNSRSEMNVSTLELGDSALYLCASSVGTSLISDTQYFGPGTRLTVL.

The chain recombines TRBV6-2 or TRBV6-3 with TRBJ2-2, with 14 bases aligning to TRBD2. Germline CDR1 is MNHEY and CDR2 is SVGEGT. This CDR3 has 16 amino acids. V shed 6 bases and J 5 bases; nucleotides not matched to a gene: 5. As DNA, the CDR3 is TGTGCCAGCAGCAGGACTAGCGGGAGGATGACCGGGGAGCTGTTTTTT. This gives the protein CASSRTSGRMTGELFF.

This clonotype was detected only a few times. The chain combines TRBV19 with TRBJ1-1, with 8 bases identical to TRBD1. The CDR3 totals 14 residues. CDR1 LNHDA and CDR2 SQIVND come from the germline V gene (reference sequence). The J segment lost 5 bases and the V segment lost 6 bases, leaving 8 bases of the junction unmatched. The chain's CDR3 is CASRADRGRTEAFF. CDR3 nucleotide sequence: TGTGCCAGTAGGGCAGACAGGGGCCGGACTGAAGCTTTCTTT.

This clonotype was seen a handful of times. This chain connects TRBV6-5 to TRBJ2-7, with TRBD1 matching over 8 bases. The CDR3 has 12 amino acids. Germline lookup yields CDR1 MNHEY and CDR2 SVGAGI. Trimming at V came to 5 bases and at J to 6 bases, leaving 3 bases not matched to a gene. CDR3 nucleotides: TGTGCCAGCAGTCAGGGGGCTATCGAGCAGTACTTC. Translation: CASSQGAIEQYF.

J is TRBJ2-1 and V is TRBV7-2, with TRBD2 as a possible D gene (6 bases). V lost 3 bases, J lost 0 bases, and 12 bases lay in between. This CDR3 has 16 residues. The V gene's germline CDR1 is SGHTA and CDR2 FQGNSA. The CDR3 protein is CASSFYAGPSYNEQFF. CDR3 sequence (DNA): TGTGCCAGCAGCTTCTATGCGGGACCCTCCTACAATGAGCAGTTCTTC.

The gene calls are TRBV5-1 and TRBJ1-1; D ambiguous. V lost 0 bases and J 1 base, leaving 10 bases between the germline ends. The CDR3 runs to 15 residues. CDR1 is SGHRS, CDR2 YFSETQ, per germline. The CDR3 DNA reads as TGCGCCAGCAGCTTGGAAGGTCCCGGGAACACTGAAGCTTTCTTT. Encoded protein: CASSLEGPGNTEAFF. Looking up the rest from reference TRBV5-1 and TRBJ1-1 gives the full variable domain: KAGVTQTPRYLIKTRGQQVTLSCSPISGHRSVSWYQQTPGQGLQFLFEYFSETQRNKGNFPGRFSGRQFSNSRSEMNVSTLELGDSALYLCASSLEGPGNTEAFFGQGTRLTVV.

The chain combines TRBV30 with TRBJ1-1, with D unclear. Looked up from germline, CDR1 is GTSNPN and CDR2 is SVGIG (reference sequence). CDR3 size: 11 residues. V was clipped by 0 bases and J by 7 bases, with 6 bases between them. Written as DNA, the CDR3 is TGTGCCTGGAGTGTTCAAAATGAAGCTTTCTTT. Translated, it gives CAWSVQNEAFF. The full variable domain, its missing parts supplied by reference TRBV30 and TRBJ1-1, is SQTIHQWPATLVQPVGSPLSLECTVEGTSNPNLYWYRQAAGRGLQLLFYSVGIGQISSEVPQNLSASRPQDRQFILSSKKLLLSDSGFYLCAWSVQNEAFFGQGTRLTVV.

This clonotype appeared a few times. The CDR3 loop is CASSWGGSGTDTQYF. CDR3 nucleotide sequence: TGTGCCAGCAGCTGGGGCGGGAGTGGTACAGATACGCAGTATTTT. This rearrangement joins TRBV5-5 to TRBJ2-3, with 7 nucleotides matching TRBD2. CDR1 is SGHKS, CDR2 YYEKEE, per germline (reference sequence). This CDR3 is built from 15 residues. V lost 3 bases and J lost 3; bases outside the gene matches: 7.

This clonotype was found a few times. Written as DNA, the CDR3 is TGTGCCAGCAGCTTAGTCGGACTAGCGGTCCCCCCCGACAATGAGCAGTTCTTC. The encoded protein is CASSLVGLAVPPDNEQFF. This chain links TRBV11-2 with TRBJ2-1; 10 bases line up with TRBD2. The V and J ends lost 1 base and 5 bases, in that order; junction bases with no gene match: 11. CDR3 length: 18 residues. Germline V gives CDR1 SGHAT, CDR2 FQNNGV.

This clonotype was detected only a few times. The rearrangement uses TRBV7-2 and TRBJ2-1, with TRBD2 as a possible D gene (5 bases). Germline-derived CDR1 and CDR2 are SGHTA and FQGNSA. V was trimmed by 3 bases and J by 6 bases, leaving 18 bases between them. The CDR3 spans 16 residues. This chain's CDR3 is CASSLEARGRGNEQFF. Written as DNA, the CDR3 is TGTGCCAGCAGCTTGGAAGCACGCGGGCGCGGCAATGAGCAGTTCTTC.

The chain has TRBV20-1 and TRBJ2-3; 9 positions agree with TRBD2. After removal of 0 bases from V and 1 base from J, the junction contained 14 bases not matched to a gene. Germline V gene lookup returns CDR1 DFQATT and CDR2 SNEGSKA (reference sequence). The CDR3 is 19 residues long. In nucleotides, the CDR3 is TGCAGTGCTAGAGATCCCAGGGTTAGCGGGAGAGTCGGCACAGATACGCAGTATTTT. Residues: CSARDPRVSGRVGTDTQYF.

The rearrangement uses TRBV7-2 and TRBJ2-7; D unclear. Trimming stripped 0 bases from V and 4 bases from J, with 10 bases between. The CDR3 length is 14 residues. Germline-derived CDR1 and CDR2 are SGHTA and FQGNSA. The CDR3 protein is CASSLAGSRYEQYF. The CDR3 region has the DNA TGTGCCAGCAGCTTAGCGGGTTCGCGGTACGAGCAGTACTTC.

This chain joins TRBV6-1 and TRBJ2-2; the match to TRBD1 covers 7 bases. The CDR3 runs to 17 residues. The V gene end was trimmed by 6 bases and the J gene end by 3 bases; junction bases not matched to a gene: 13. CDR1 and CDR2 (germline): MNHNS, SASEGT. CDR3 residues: CASSRKPQGSYTGELFF. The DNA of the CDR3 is TGTGCCAGCAGCCGAAAGCCACAGGGGTCGTACACCGGGGAGCTGTTTTTT.

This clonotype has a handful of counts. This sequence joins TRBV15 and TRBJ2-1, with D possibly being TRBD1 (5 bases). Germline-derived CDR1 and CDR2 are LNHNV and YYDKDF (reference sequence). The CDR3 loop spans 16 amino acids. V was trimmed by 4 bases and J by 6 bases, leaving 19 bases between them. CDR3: CATSTSPGLPRNEQFF. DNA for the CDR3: TGTGCCACCAGCACTTCCCCAGGGTTACCCCGCAATGAGCAGTTCTTC. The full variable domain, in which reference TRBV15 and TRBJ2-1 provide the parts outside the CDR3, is DAMVIQNPRYQVTQFGKPVTLSCSQTLNHNVMYWYQQKSSQAPKLLFHYYDKDFNNEADTPDNFQSRRPNTSFCFLDIRSPGLGDTAMYLCATSTSPGLPRNEQFFGPGTRLTVL.

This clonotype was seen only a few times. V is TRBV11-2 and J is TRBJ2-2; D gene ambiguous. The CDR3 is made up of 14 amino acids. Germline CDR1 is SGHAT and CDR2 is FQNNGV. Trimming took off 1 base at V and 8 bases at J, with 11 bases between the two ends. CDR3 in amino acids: CASSLAGFWGELFF. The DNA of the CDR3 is TGTGCCAGCAGCTTAGCTGGCTTTTGGGGGGAGCTGTTTTTT.

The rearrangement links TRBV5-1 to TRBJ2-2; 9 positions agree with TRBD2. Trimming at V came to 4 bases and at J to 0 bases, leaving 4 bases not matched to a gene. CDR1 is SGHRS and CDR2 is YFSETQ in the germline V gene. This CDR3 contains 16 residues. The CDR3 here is CASSPGTSPNTGELFF. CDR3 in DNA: TGCGCCAGCAGCCCCGGGACTAGCCCGAACACCGGGGAGCTGTTTTTT.

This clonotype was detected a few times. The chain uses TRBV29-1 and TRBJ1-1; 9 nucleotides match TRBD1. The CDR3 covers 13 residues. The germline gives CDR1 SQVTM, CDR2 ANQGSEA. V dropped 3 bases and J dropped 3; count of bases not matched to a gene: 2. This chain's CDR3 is CSVDGQGHTEAFF. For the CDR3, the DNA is TGCAGCGTTGATGGACAGGGGCACACTGAAGCTTTCTTT. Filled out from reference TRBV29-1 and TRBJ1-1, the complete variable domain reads SAVISQKPSRDICQRGTSLTIQCQVDSQVTMMFWYRQQPGQSLTLIATANQGSEATYESGFVIDKFPISRPNLTFSTLTVSNMSPEDSSIYLCSVDGQGHTEAFFGQGTRLTVV.

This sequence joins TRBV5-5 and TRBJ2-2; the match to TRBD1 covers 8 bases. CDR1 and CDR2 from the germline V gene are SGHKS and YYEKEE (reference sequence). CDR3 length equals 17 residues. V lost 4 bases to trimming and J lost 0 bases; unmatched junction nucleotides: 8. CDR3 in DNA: TGTGCCAGCAGCAGGACAGGGACCAGCGCGAACACCGGGGAGCTGTTTTTT. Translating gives CASSRTGTSANTGELFF.

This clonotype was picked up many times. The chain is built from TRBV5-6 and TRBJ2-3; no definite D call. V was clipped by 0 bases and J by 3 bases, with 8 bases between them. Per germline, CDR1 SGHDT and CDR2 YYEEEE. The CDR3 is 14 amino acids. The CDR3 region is CASSLVLGTDTQYF. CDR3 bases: TGTGCCAGCAGCTTGGTATTAGGAACAGATACGCAGTATTTT. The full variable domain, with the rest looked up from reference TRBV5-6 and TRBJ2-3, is DAGVTQSPTHLIKTRGQQVTLRCSPKSGHDTVSWYQQALGQGPQFIFQYYEEEERQRGNFPDRFSGHQFPNYSSELNVNALLLGDSALYLCASSLVLGTDTQYFGPGTRLTVL.

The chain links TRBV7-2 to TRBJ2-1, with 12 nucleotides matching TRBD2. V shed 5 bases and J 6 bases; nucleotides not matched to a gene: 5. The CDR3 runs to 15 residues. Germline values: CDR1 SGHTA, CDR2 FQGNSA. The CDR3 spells CASSELAGGSNEQFF. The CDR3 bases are TGTGCCAGCAGCGAACTAGCGGGAGGATCCAATGAGCAGTTCTTC.

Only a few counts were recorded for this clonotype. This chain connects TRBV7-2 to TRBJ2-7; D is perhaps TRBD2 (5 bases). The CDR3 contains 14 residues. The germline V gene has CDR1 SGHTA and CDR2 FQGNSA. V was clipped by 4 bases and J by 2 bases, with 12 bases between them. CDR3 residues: CASSSGIPPYEQYF. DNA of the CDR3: TGTGCCAGCAGCTCCGGGATTCCCCCCTACGAGCAGTACTTC.

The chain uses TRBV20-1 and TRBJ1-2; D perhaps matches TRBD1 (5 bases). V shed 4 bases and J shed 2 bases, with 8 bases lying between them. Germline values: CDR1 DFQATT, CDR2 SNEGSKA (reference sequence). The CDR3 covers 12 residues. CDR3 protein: CSATGFNYGYTF. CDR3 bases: TGCAGTGCTACAGGGTTCAACTATGGCTACACCTTC.

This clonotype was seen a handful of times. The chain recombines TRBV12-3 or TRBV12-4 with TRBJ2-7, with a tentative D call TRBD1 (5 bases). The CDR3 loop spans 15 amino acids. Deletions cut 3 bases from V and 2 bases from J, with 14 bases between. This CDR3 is CASSLWADKAYEQYF. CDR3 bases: TGTGCCAGCAGTTTGTGGGCGGACAAGGCCTACGAGCAGTACTTC.